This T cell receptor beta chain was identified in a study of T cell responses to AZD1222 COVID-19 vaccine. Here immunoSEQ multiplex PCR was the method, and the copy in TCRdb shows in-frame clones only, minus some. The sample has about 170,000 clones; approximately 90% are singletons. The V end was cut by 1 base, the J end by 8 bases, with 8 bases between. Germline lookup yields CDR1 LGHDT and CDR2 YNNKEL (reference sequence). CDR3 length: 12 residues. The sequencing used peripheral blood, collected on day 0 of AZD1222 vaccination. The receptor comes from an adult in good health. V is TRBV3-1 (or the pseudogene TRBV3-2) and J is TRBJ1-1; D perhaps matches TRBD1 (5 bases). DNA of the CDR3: TGTGCCAGCAGCCAAGTGGGGGACGAAGCTTTCTTT. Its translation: CASSQVGDEAFF.